This TCR beta chain was obtained from a study of cytomegalovirus exposure and HLA in healthy donors. Use of 60 Vbeta and 13 Jbeta primers characterized the PCR. Some clones are missing from TCRdb's copy, which holds only in-frame ones; the method was immunoSEQ multiplex PCR. The sample includes 150,000 to 200,000 clones, approximately 85% seen only once; the top ten take 4.8%. The CDR3 has 18 residues. Germline CDR1 KGHSH, CDR2 LQKENI. The V segment lost 6 bases and the J segment 5 bases; nucleotides outside the gene matches: 13. The chain has TRBV18 and TRBJ2-1; 13 bases are a match to TRBD2. The sample taken for sequencing was PBMCs. This receptor was obtained from a girl aged 5-17 years in good health and CMV-seropositive. DNA for the CDR3: TGTGCCAGCTCTCCAAAACTAGCGGGGGGGCCCGATCACAATGAGCAGTTCTTC. This encodes CASSPKLAGGPDHNEQFF.